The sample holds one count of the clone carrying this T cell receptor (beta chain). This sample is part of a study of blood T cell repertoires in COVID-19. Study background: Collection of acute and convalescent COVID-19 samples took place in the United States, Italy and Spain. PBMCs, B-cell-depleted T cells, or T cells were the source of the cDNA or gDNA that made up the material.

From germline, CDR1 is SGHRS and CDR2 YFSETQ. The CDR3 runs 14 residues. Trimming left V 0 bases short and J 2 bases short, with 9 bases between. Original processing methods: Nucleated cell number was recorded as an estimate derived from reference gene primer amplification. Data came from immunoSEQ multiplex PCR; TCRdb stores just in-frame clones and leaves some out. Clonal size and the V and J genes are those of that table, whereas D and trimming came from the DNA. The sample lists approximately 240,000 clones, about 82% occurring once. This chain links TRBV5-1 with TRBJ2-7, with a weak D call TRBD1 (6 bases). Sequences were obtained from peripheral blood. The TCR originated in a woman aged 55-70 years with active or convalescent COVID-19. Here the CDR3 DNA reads TGCGCCAGCAGCTTGGCCACAGGGACCTACGAGCAGTACTTC. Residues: CASSLATGTYEQYF.